This TCR beta chain was captured by sequencing in a study of early T cells in non-severe SARS-CoV-2 infection. This clonotype was observed a few times. The CDR3 has 12 amino acids. Germline V gives CDR1 DFQATT, CDR2 SNEGSKA (reference sequence). The germline V and J ends were trimmed by 6 bases and 3 bases, with 6 bases remaining between them. TCRdb reanalysed the 5' RACE reads using MiXCR and keeps one entry per CDR3 protein. The table has 85,000 to 95,000 distinct CDR3 sequences, 14% to 15% seen once. This clonotype was sampled from an adult who was a healthcare worker with PCR-confirmed SARS-CoV-2 infection or an uninfected control (not recorded which). The V gene is TRBV20-1, the J gene TRBJ2-6; D ambiguous. The material sequenced was whole blood. As DNA, the CDR3 is TGCAGTGCATTTGATGGGGCCAACGTCCTGACTTTC. As protein: CSAFDGANVLTF.